This T cell receptor (beta chain) was sequenced for a study of T cell repertoires in cytomegalovirus infection. The V end was cut by 5 bases, the J end by 0 bases, with 6 bases between. There are 13 residues in the CDR3. CDR1 and CDR2 (germline): SGHVS, FNYEAQ. TCRdb processed the reads anew with MiXCR; each CDR3 protein has one entry. The repertoire holds 84,000 or so distinct CDR3 sequences, 45% to 50% seen once, with approximately 95% in the top ten. This clonotype appeared a single time. The antigen is not known. Sequenced here: CD8+ T cells from cultured PBMCs, sampled from culture after CMV antigen stimulation. The J gene is TRBJ2-3, the V gene TRBV7-6; no firm D call. This receptor was taken from a human donor in good health (CMV status not recorded). Some clones in this sample may be carry-over from other donors' samples. The CDR3 here is CASSPASTDTQYF. The CDR3 bases are TGTGCCAGCAGCCCAGCCAGCACAGATACGCAGTATTTT.